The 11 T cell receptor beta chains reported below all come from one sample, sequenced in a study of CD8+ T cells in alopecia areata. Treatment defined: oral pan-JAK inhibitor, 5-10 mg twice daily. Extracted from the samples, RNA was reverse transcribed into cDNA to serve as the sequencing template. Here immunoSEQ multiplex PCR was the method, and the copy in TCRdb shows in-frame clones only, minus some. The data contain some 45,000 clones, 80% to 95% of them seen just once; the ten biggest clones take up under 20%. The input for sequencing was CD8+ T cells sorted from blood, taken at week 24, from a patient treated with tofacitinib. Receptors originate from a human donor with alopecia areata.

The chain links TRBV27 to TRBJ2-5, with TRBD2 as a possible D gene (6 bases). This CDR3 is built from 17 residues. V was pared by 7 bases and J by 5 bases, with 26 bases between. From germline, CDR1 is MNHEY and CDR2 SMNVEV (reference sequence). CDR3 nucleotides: TGTGCCAGCAATCCCCATCCTGGGACGGGGGAGTGGGAGACCCAGTACTTC. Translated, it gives CASNPHPGTGEWETQYF.

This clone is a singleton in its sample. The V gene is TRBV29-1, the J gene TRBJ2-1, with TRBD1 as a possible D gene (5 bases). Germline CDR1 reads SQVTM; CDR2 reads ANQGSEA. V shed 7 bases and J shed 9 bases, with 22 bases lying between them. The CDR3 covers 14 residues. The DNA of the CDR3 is TGCAGCGGACTGACAGTGGGGCGCGCACTTGAGCAGTTCTTC. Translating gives CSGLTVGRALEQFF.

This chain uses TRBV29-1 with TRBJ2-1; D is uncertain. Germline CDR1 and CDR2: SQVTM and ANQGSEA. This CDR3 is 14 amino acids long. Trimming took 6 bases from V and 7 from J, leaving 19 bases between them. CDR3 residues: CSVLSSVSINEQFF. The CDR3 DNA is TGCAGCGTGCTCTCCTCTGTTTCGATTAATGAGCAGTTCTTC.

The CDR3 region has the DNA TGTGCCAGCAGCTTAGGATGGCAGGGGGAGGAGACCCAGTACTTC. Encoded protein: CASSLGWQGEETQYF. This rearrangement joins TRBV7-9 to TRBJ2-5, with 7 bases matching TRBD1. Germline CDR1 and CDR2: SEHNR and FQNEAQ (reference sequence). This CDR3 contains 15 residues. V was clipped by 1 base and J by 5 bases; unmatched bases: 7.

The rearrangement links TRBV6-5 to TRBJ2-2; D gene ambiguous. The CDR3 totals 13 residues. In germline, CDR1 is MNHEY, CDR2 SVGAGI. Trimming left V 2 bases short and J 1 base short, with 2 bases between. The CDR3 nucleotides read TGTGCCAGCAGTTACGAGAACACCGGGGAGCTGTTTTTT. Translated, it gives CASSYENTGELFF.

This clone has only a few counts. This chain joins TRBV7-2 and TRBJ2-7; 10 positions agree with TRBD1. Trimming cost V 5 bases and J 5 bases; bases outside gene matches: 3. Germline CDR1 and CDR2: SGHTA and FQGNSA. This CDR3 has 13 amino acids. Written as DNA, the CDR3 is TGTGCCAGCAGCCCGACAGGGGGCGACGAGCAGTACTTC. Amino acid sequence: CASSPTGGDEQYF.

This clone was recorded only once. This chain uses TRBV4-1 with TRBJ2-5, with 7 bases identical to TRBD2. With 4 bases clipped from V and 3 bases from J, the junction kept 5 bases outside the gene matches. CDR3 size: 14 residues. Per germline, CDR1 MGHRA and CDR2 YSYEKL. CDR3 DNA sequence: TGCGCCAGCAGCCTCGGGACTACGAAAGAGACCCAGTACTTC. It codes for CASSLGTTKETQYF.

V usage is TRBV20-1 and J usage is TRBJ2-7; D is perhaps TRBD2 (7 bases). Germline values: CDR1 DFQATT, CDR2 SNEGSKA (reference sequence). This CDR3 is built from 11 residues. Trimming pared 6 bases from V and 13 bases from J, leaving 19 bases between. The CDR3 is CSALGRGADYF. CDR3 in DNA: TGCAGTGCCCTGGGCCGGGGGGCCGACTACTTC.

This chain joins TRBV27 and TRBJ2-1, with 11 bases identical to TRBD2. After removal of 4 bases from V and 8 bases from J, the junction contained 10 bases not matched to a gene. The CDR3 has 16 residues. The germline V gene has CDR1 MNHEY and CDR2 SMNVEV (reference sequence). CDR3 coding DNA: TGTGCCAGCAGTTCCTATAGCGGGGGGGCCCTTTATGAGCAGTTCTTC. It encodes CASSSYSGGALYEQFF.

Here the CDR3 reads CASSQDLLLPPYNEQFF. The CDR3 nucleotides are TGTGCCAGCAGCCAAGATCTCCTATTGCCCCCCTACAATGAGCAGTTCTTC. This chain uses TRBV5-4 with TRBJ2-1; D is unresolved. CDR1 and CDR2 from the germline V gene are SGHNT and YYREEE (reference sequence). V gave up 4 bases and J gave up 2 bases, with 19 bases separating them. The CDR3 has 17 amino acids.

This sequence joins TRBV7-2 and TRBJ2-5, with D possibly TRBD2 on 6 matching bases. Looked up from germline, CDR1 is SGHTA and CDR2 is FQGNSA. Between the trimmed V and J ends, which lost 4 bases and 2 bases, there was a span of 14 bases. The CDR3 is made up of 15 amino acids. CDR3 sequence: CASSWWGGAQETQYF. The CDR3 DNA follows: TGTGCCAGCAGCTGGTGGGGCGGGGCGCAAGAGACCCAGTACTTC.